This entry lists 17 T cell receptor beta chains sequenced from one sample in a study of CD8 T cells in Susac syndrome. RNA amounts of about 0.5 to 1 ug underwent reverse transcription with random hexamers. MiXCR was run by TCRdb on the immunoSEQ multiplex PCR reads, yielding one entry per CDR3 protein. The sample lists around 80,000 distinct CDR3 sequences; less than 95% were seen once. Sequencing input: CD8+ T cells from PBMCs. The source of these receptors is a human donor with Susac syndrome.

This chain uses TRBV2 with TRBJ1-2; D unclear. The germline CDR1 and CDR2 sequences are SNHLY and FYNNEI. CDR3 length: 11 residues. V was pared by 6 bases and J by 8 bases, with 10 bases between. The CDR3 is CASRGISGYTF. The CDR3 DNA follows: TGTGCCAGCAGAGGGATCTCGGGCTACACCTTC.

The chain is built from TRBV10-3 and TRBJ2-7; unclear D gene. In germline, CDR1 is ENHRY, CDR2 SYGVKD. V was trimmed by 8 bases and J by 0 bases, leaving 11 bases between them. The CDR3 totals 13 residues. CDR3 in amino acids: CAIAVSSSYEQYF. For the CDR3, the DNA is TGTGCCATCGCTGTTTCCAGCTCCTACGAGCAGTACTTC.

The chain couples TRBV3-1 to TRBJ1-4; D call uncertain. V dropped 3 bases and J dropped 4 bases, with 15 bases sitting between them. Germline CDR1 and CDR2: LGHDT and YNNKEL (reference sequence). The CDR3 has 16 residues. The CDR3 protein is CASSQVRQSSNEKLFF. CDR3 in DNA: TGTGCCAGCAGCCAGGTACGGCAATCGAGTAATGAAAAACTGTTTTTT.

The rearrangement joins TRBV21-1 to TRBJ2-7; whether TRBD2, the table's D call, matches the DNA was not checked. TRBV21-1 counts as a pseudogene. The length of the CDR3 is 14 residues. The DNA for the CDR3 is TGTGCCAGCAGCGGGGAGACGGATTCCTACGAGCAGTACTTC. Protein: CASSGETDSYEQYF.

V is TRBV6-5 and J is TRBJ1-1; D gene unclear. Per the germline V gene, CDR1 is MNHEY and CDR2 is SVGAGI. The length of the CDR3 is 15 residues. The germline V and J ends were trimmed by 3 bases and 3 bases, with 14 bases remaining between them. CDR3 protein: CASSYPGRGHTEAFF. The CDR3 DNA reads TGTGCCAGCAGTTATCCCGGACGAGGGCACACTGAAGCTTTCTTT.

This chain links TRBV7-9 with TRBJ2-3; D remains unclear. Per the germline V gene, CDR1 is SEHNR and CDR2 is FQNEAQ (reference sequence). The V end lost 5 bases, the J end lost 7 bases, and 10 bases lay between the germline ends. The CDR3 extends over 12 amino acids. CDR3 protein: CASSPPLYTQYF. In DNA, the CDR3 is TGTGCCAGCAGCCCTCCTTTGTATACGCAGTATTTT.

This clonotype appeared a few times. The chain has TRBV2 and TRBJ1-2, with unresolved D. V was pared by 7 bases and J by 5 bases, with 11 bases between. This CDR3 is 12 amino acids long. The germline gives CDR1 SNHLY, CDR2 FYNNEI. The CDR3 sequence is CASKGQRYGYTF. CDR3 in DNA: TGTGCCAGCAAAGGGCAGAGATATGGCTACACCTTC.

In its sample, this clonotype was seen once. The chain joins TRBV29-1 to TRBJ1-1, with TRBD1 matching over 10 bases. Germline V gene lookup returns CDR1 SQVTM and CDR2 ANQGSEA. The length of the CDR3 is 13 residues. After removal of 7 bases from V and 4 bases from J, the junction contained 6 bases not matched to a gene. This CDR3 is CSAVTGGGTEAFF. The CDR3 region has the DNA TGCAGCGCCGTGACAGGGGGCGGCACTGAAGCTTTCTTT. Complete variable domain (other parts from reference TRBV29-1 and TRBJ1-1): SAVISQKPSRDICQRGTSLTIQCQVDSQVTMMFWYRQQPGQSLTLIATANQGSEATYESGFVIDKFPISRPNLTFSTLTVSNMSPEDSSIYLCSAVTGGGTEAFFGQGTRLTVV.

This chain links TRBV11-2 with TRBJ2-1; TRBD1 is a possible D gene (5 bases). The CDR3 length is 15 residues. V was shortened by 5 bases and J by 3 bases, with 14 bases between the two germline ends. CDR1 and CDR2 (germline): SGHAT, FQNNGV. The CDR3 DNA sequence: TGTGCCAGCAGCCCCTGGGTCCAGGGCTACAATGAGCAGTTCTTC. It specifies CASSPWVQGYNEQFF. The whole variable domain, remainder taken from reference TRBV11-2 and TRBJ2-1, is EAGVAQSPRYKIIEKRQSVAFWCNPISGHATLYWYQQILGQGPKLLIQFQNNGVVDDSQLPKDRFSAERLKGVDSTLKIQPAKLEDSAVYLCASSPWVQGYNEQFFGPGTRLTVL.

The chain is built from TRBV5-6 and TRBJ2-2; D assignment may be TRBD1 or TRBD2 (5 bases each). The V end lost 4 bases, the J end lost 8 bases, and 15 bases lay between the germline ends. The CDR3 runs to 14 residues. Germline CDR1 SGHDT, CDR2 YYEEEE. For the CDR3, the DNA is TGTGCCAGCAGCAACCGGGACGTCCAAGGGGAGCTGTTTTTT. Translation: CASSNRDVQGELFF.

The rearrangement links TRBV7-9 to TRBJ2-3, with a tentative D call TRBD1 (5 bases). Trimming removed 11 bases from V and 4 bases from J, with 16 bases in between. The CDR3 covers 13 residues. Germline lookup yields CDR1 SEHNR and CDR2 FQNEAQ (reference sequence). CDR3 region: CAVGRALSDTQYF. CDR3 DNA sequence: TGTGCCGTAGGCAGGGCCTTGTCAGATACGCAGTATTTT.

The chain recombines TRBV7-2 with TRBJ2-7, with a possible D match to TRBD2 (5 bases). Per the germline V gene, CDR1 is SGHTA and CDR2 is FQGNSA. This CDR3 is built from 14 residues. Trimming stripped 2 bases from V and 1 base from J, with 9 bases between. DNA for the CDR3: TGTGCCAGCAGCTTACGAGGGCGGTCCTACGAGCAGTACTTC. It yields the protein CASSLRGRSYEQYF.

This chain connects TRBV6-2 or TRBV6-3 to TRBJ2-1; D call uncertain. V was trimmed by 2 bases and J by 4 bases, leaving 6 bases between them. The germline V gene has CDR1 MNHEY and CDR2 SVGEGT. CDR3 length: 13 residues. CDR3 loop: CASSYVDYNEQFF. DNA for the CDR3: TGTGCCAGCAGTTACGTTGATTACAATGAGCAGTTCTTC.

This sequence joins TRBV27 and TRBJ2-1; 8 nucleotides align to TRBD2. The ends lost 2 bases at V and 10 bases at J; junction bases unmatched: 10. Germline assignment: CDR1 MNHEY and CDR2 SMNVEV (reference sequence). This CDR3 has 15 residues. In DNA form, the CDR3 reads TGTGCCAGCAGTTTAGAGATTAGCGGGGTGGGAGAGCAGTTCTTC. This encodes CASSLEISGVGEQFF.

The CDR3 protein is CASSQEVRGFFDGYTF. In nucleotides, the CDR3 is TGTGCCAGCAGCCAAGAGGTCAGGGGGTTTTTCGATGGCTACACCTTC. This rearrangement joins TRBV14 to TRBJ1-2, with 7 bases aligning to TRBD1. The V segment lost 0 bases and the J segment 6 bases; nucleotides outside the gene matches: 10. This CDR3 is built from 16 residues. From germline, CDR1 is SGHDN and CDR2 FVKESK.

The V gene is TRBV5-6, the J gene TRBJ2-5; D unclear. Trimming pared 4 bases from V and 4 bases from J, leaving 14 bases between. The CDR3 extends over 14 amino acids. The germline V gene has CDR1 SGHDT and CDR2 YYEEEE. The CDR3 is CASSPLAAGETQYF. In DNA form, the CDR3 reads TGTGCCAGCAGCCCGTTGGCGGCAGGAGAGACCCAGTACTTC. The entire variable domain, with the rest obtained from reference TRBV5-6 and TRBJ2-5, is as follows: DAGVTQSPTHLIKTRGQQVTLRCSPKSGHDTVSWYQQALGQGPQFIFQYYEEEERQRGNFPDRFSGHQFPNYSSELNVNALLLGDSALYLCASSPLAAGETQYFGPGTRLLVL.

This sequence joins TRBV7-9 and TRBJ2-7; no clear D gene. The CDR3 runs to 11 residues. V was clipped by 6 bases and J by 5 bases, with 8 bases between them. CDR1 SEHNR and CDR2 FQNEAQ come from the germline V gene (reference sequence). This CDR3 reads CASSRQDEQYF. CDR3 DNA: TGTGCCAGCAGTCGTCAAGACGAGCAGTACTTC. The entire variable domain, with the rest obtained from reference TRBV7-9 and TRBJ2-7, is as follows: DTGVSQNPRHKITKRGQNVTFRCDPISEHNRLYWYRQTLGQGPEFLTYFQNEAQLEKSRLLSDRFSAERPKGSFSTLEIQRTEQGDSAMYLCASSRQDEQYFGPGTRLTVT.